This T cell receptor (beta chain) emerged from a study of T cells in Graves' hyperthyroidism and ophthalmopathy. Study-level results: The model forecast ophthalmopathy, anticipating it by a median around 6.5 months before onset. In simple terms, a model built on 13 V-J features told ophthalmopathy apart from stable hyperthyroidism.

Amplified TCR beta CDR3 regions came from RNA transcripts. HTBI primers drove first-round RT-PCR of the TCR CDR3. TCRdb re-called the multiplex PCR reads with MiXCR, one entry per CDR3 protein. Of a few hundred thousand distinct CDR3 sequences in the sample, more than 45% were seen once. It was uncontrolled infection, other autoimmune disease, pregnancy or lactation that excluded patients. Based on clinical symptoms, serum thyroxine and TRAb, thyroid ultrasound and orbital computed tomography, diagnoses were reached. Germline CDR1 and CDR2: ENHRY and SYGVKD. CDR3 size: 14 residues. The junction had 6 bases not matched to a gene; V was cut back by 3 bases and J by 7 bases. As for this clonotype: Antigen: not known.

The sequencing input was peripheral blood or thyroid tissue (not recorded which). This receptor was obtained from a woman between 18 and 29 years old with Graves' hyperthyroidism. The chain has TRBV10-3 and TRBJ1-2; 9 nucleotides line up with TRBD1. CDR3 DNA: TGTGCCATCAGTGAAGGGGGACAGGGAAGTGGCTACACCTTC. Amino acid sequence: CAISEGGQGSGYTF.